This T cell receptor beta chain appears in the sequencing data of a study of control samples from healthy donors and cancer patients. V gave up 3 bases and J gave up 9 bases, with 12 bases separating them. Germline V gives CDR1 MDHEN, CDR2 SYDVKM. This CDR3 is 12 amino acids long. The repertoire was sequenced with immunoSEQ multiplex PCR; TCRdb's copy has only in-frame clones and lacks some. Counted here are just over 150,000 clones, about 94% occurring once; the ten biggest clones make up 7.5% to 8.5%. The receptor's source is a woman aged 40 to 50 in good health. J is TRBJ2-7 and V is TRBV28; D possibly corresponds to TRBD2 (5 bases). The sample taken for sequencing was blood. The CDR3 spells CASSFEVEGQYF. The CDR3 DNA is TGTGCCAGCAGTTTCGAGGTTGAGGGGCAGTACTTC.